The rows below give T cell receptor beta chains drawn from one sample of a study of early T cells in non-severe SARS-CoV-2 infection. A single record per CDR3 protein comes from TCRdb applying MiXCR to the 5' RACE reads. The data contain approximately 35,000 distinct CDR3 sequences, 5% of them singletons. Sequenced sample: whole blood. The receptors stem from an adult who was a healthcare worker with PCR-confirmed SARS-CoV-2 infection or an uninfected control (not recorded which). Both conserved end residues are part of each CDR3. Fields, in order: J gene, V gene, CDR3 protein.

>TRBJ1-1|TRBV20-1
CSARDGQGLPEAFF
>TRBJ1-5|TRBV6-6
CASSYSTRISNQPQHF
>TRBJ2-1|TRBV7-3
CASSFEGTVHNEQFF
>TRBJ1-3|TRBV20-1
CSAQSRISGNTIYF
>TRBJ2-2|TRBV4-3
CASSQEMGPLATLTNTGELFF
>TRBJ2-5|TRBV28
CASSANTGHTQKTQYF
>TRBJ2-5|TRBV29-1
CSVVSWGPQYQETQYF
>TRBJ1-2|TRBV20-1
CSAPSTGLNGYTF
>TRBJ2-2|TRBV6-1
CASSEGTPNTGELFF
>TRBJ2-5|TRBV12-3/TRBV12-4
CASSFLDGQRQETQYF
>TRBJ1-5|TRBV19
CASSARQGNQPQHF
>TRBJ1-3|TRBV7-6
CASRAEGNTIYF
>TRBJ1-1|TRBV27
CASSQGQSISSTEAFF
>TRBJ1-1|TRBV7-8
CASSLGQGRMNTEAFF
>TRBJ1-1|TRBV20-1
CSASGQSYTEAFF
>TRBJ1-2|TRBV4-1
CASSQDQGRLPGYTF
>TRBJ1-1|TRBV11-2
CASSLIRRNTEAFF
>TRBJ1-1|TRBV29-1
CSVEEGRGGTEAFF
>TRBJ2-3|TRBV20-1
CSAGTGFGTDTQYF
>TRBJ1-2|TRBV6-5
CASSYVNGGYTF
>TRBJ1-4|TRBV6-6
CASSYAQNNEKLFF
>TRBJ1-1|TRBV27
CASADRDPNTEAFF
>TRBJ2-3|TRBV29-1
CSVARSDSSTDTQYF
>TRBJ1-1|TRBV29-1
CSVNRDLNTEAFF
>TRBJ2-3|TRBV29-1
CSVVRQHTDTQYF
>TRBJ1-1|TRBV11-1
CASSLARGDEAFF
>TRBJ1-1|TRBV28
CASSYSGTEAFF
>TRBJ1-1|TRBV28
CASSFRIAEAFF
>TRBJ1-5|TRBV27
CASSSRGTDSNQPQHF
>TRBJ1-2|TRBV2
CASSTDGQYGYTF
>TRBJ2-2|TRBV12-3/TRBV12-4
CASSLAVANTGELFF
>TRBJ2-1|TRBV7-6
CASSLWVGGRNEQFF
>TRBJ2-7|TRBV29-1
CSVAPGLAGSYEQYF
>TRBJ1-4|TRBV6-2/TRBV6-3
CASTTFSNEKLFF
>TRBJ2-7|TRBV18
CASSPLGGGTYEQYF
>TRBJ1-1|TRBV4-3
CASSQRAITRVPTEAFF
>TRBJ2-1|TRBV29-1
CSVEGLADYNEQFF
>TRBJ2-7|TRBV2
CASSVSRDRVNEQYF
>TRBJ1-2|TRBV29-1
CSVTGFGGYTF
>TRBJ1-1|TRBV6-5
CASSPTVPGQGMNTEAFF
>TRBJ1-5|TRBV6-1
CASTWTASNQPQHF
>TRBJ2-3|TRBV19
CATAPGVDTQYF
>TRBJ1-5|TRBV5-1
CASSLSGGDIQPQHF